This TCR beta chain was captured by sequencing in a study of T-cell memory formation after mild COVID-19. Overall study: TCR clustering was largely donor specific. Study-level findings and limits: There was no confirmation that second-wave clones peaking on day 37 were SARS-CoV-2 specific.

Concerning this clonotype: Its target is unknown.

UMIs and sample barcodes were carried by the TCR alpha and TCR beta cDNA libraries that 5'RACE produced using constant-segment primers. TCRdb reprocessed the 5' RACE reads via MiXCR and lists one record per CDR3 protein. The top ten clones hold around 12% of a sample with about half a million distinct CDR3 sequences, approximately 18% of them seen once. CDR3 length equals 15 residues. Germline loops: CDR1 MGHRA, CDR2 YSYEKL. V was trimmed by 0 bases and J by 7 bases, leaving 16 bases between them. The receptor's source is an adult woman who had mild COVID-19 (a few samples of this study predate the infection). Cell type and time point are not known. The chain is built from TRBV4-1 and TRBJ2-7; D tentatively fits TRBD1 or TRBD2 (6 bases each). Sequenced sample: PBMCs or a T cell subset sorted from them (not recorded which). DNA of the CDR3: TGCGCCAGCAGCCAAGATGGCACCCGGGGGCGAGAGCAGTACTTC. It yields the protein CASSQDGTRGREQYF.